The 28 T cell receptor beta chains reported below all come from one sample, sequenced in a study of shared clonotypes between healthy human individuals. Sequenced by immunoSEQ multiplex PCR; TCRdb stores in-frame clones only, minus some. The sample has approximately 530,000 clones, 90% to 96% seen once. Sequenced input: naive CD4+ T cells sorted from blood. The subset was: CD45RA+ positively selected. These receptor sequences come from a woman younger than 45 in good health.

The DNA for the CDR3 is TGTGCCAGCAGGGACCGGGACAGACGCCCTAATCATACGCAGTATTTT. Encoded protein: CASRDRDRRPNHTQYF. The rearrangement joins TRBV2 to TRBJ2-3; TRBD1 matches at 7 bases. This CDR3 is built from 16 residues. CDR1 and CDR2 from the germline V gene are SNHLY and FYNNEI. The junction had 16 bases not matched to a gene; V was cut back by 6 bases and J by 7 bases.

V is TRBV20-1 and J is TRBJ2-1; the D is unclear. Looked up from germline, CDR1 is DFQATT and CDR2 is SNEGSKA (reference sequence). CDR3 size: 11 residues. With 1 base removed from V and 6 bases from J, the gap between germline ends came to 4 bases. CDR3 amino acids: CSARGGNEQFF. DNA for the CDR3: TGCAGTGCTAGAGGAGGCAATGAGCAGTTCTTC.

The chain links TRBV6-1 to TRBJ1-2; the match to TRBD1 covers 7 bases. Germline-derived CDR1 and CDR2 are MNHNS and SASEGT. This CDR3 is 16 amino acids long. Losses at the gene ends were 4 bases for V and 3 bases for J; bases not matched to a gene: 11. The CDR3 nucleotides are TGTGCCAGCAGTGGGACCCTCGGGGGGACAGACTATGGCTACACCTTC. This gives the protein CASSGTLGGTDYGYTF.

The CDR3 protein is CASSENRAGPSYEQYF. The CDR3 region has the DNA TGTGCCAGCAGTGAAAATCGGGCAGGGCCGTCCTACGAGCAGTACTTC. V is TRBV6-1 and J is TRBJ2-7; TRBD1 is a possible D gene (5 bases). Germline assignment: CDR1 MNHNS and CDR2 SASEGT. CDR3 length: 16 residues. The V and J ends lost 2 bases and 1 base respectively, with 15 bases between them.

This clone showed up just once. The chain employs TRBV12-1 and TRBJ1-3. TRBV12-1 is a pseudogene locus. The CDR3 has 17 residues. The CDR3 DNA follows: TGTGCCAGCAGCTTTGGGCCTGGCGTCCGCTCTGGAAACACCATATATTTT. It translates to CASSFGPGVRSGNTIYF.

The chain combines TRBV6-1 with TRBJ1-1, with a weak D call TRBD1 (5 bases). V was shortened by 6 bases and J by 1 base, with 6 bases between the two germline ends. Germline V gives CDR1 MNHNS, CDR2 SASEGT. The CDR3 is 12 amino acids. CDR3: CASRGQNTEAFF. CDR3 coding DNA: TGTGCCAGCAGGGGGCAGAACACTGAAGCTTTCTTT.

The chain links TRBV25-1 to TRBJ2-3; either TRBD1 or TRBD2 may fit D (6 bases each). CDR3 length equals 15 residues. Germline CDR1 and CDR2: MGHDK and SYGVNS. V was trimmed by 5 bases and J by 1 base, leaving 13 bases between them. This CDR3 reads CASSNEGGGTDTQYF. The CDR3 DNA is TGTGCCAGCAGTAATGAGGGGGGCGGCACAGATACGCAGTATTTT.

This chain connects TRBV7-6 to TRBJ2-5; D could derive from TRBD1 or TRBD2 (5 bases each). Trimming stripped 6 bases from V and 0 bases from J, with 11 bases between. Per the germline V gene, CDR1 is SGHVS and CDR2 is FNYEAQ. This CDR3 region has 14 residues. CDR3 in amino acids: CASSLGTHQETQYF. In DNA form, the CDR3 reads TGTGCCAGCAGTCTCGGGACCCACCAAGAGACCCAGTACTTC.

The chain has TRBV18 and TRBJ2-5; perhaps TRBD1 as D (6 bases). The last part of the DNA fits TRBJ2-7 better; the J call may be wrong. The CDR3 spans 13 residues. The germline CDR1 and CDR2 sequences are KGHSH and LQKENI. The DNA of the CDR3 is TGTGCCAGCTCACCAACAGGGATCGGCGAGCAGTACTTC. It translates to CASSPTGIGEQYF.

The chain employs TRBV6-5 and TRBJ1-4, with a possible D match to TRBD1 (5 bases). V lost 0 bases and J 7 bases, leaving 6 bases between the germline ends. The CDR3 is 13 amino acids. Germline values: CDR1 MNHEY, CDR2 SVGAGI. CDR3 sequence: CASSYSRVEKLFF. CDR3 in DNA: TGTGCCAGCAGTTACTCCAGGGTTGAAAAACTGTTTTTT.

This sequence joins TRBV7-9 and TRBJ1-1; tentatively, D is TRBD1 (6 bases). The CDR3 has 13 amino acids. The germline V gene has CDR1 SEHNR and CDR2 FQNEAQ (reference sequence). Trimming took 1 base from V and 8 from J, leaving 11 bases between them. The CDR3 DNA is TGTGCCAGCAGCTTAGAGGGGGTCGGGGAAGCTTTCTTT. It translates to CASSLEGVGEAFF.

The rearrangement links TRBV5-5 to TRBJ2-2; the D gene is possibly TRBD2 (6 bases). CDR1 is SGHKS and CDR2 is YYEKEE in the germline V gene (reference sequence). This CDR3 spans 14 amino acids. V lost 4 bases and J lost 5, with 12 bases in between. CDR3 loop: CASSLGTFTGELFF. Written as DNA, the CDR3 is TGTGCCAGCAGCCTAGGGACTTTTACCGGGGAGCTGTTTTTT.

The rearrangement uses TRBV28 and TRBJ2-7; TRBD1 might be the D (6 bases). The CDR3 has 15 amino acids. V shed 6 bases and J shed 0 bases, with 15 bases lying between them. Germline CDR1 is MDHEN and CDR2 is SYDVKM. CDR3: CASRSYRDNSYEQYF. In DNA, the CDR3 is TGTGCCAGCAGATCCTACAGGGACAACTCCTACGAGCAGTACTTC. The full variable domain, completed using reference TRBV28 and TRBJ2-7, is DVKVTQSSRYLVKRTGEKVFLECVQDMDHENMFWYRQDPGLGLRLIYFSYDVKMKEKGDIPEGYSVSREKKERFSLILESASTNQTSMYLCASRSYRDNSYEQYFGPGTRLTVT.

The chain is built from TRBV19 and TRBJ2-1; 7 bases agree with TRBD2. The junction had 10 bases not matched to a gene; V was cut back by 4 bases and J by 4 bases. Germline loops: CDR1 LNHDA, CDR2 SQIVND (reference sequence). The CDR3 length is 16 residues. CDR3 loop: CASSTPGRGGYNEQFF. The CDR3 bases are TGTGCCAGTAGTACCCCGGGGAGGGGCGGTTACAATGAGCAGTTCTTC.

V gene TRBV5-1 combines with J gene TRBJ2-3; TRBD1 or TRBD2 may be the D gene (6 bases each). V lost 5 bases to trimming and J lost 5 bases, with 21 bases between them. The germline V gene encodes CDR1 SGHRS and CDR2 YFSETQ. The CDR3 sequence is 16 residues long. The CDR3 protein is CASSSRGGLSLDTQYF. The CDR3 coding sequence is TGCGCCAGCAGTAGCAGGGGCGGACTATCTTTAGATACGCAGTATTTT.

The chain joins TRBV11-2 to TRBJ2-7, with D unclear. This CDR3 contains 12 residues. Germline assignment: CDR1 SGHAT and CDR2 FQNNGV. Trimming took 5 bases from V and 0 from J, leaving 5 bases between them. The CDR3 region has the DNA TGTGCCAGCAGCCCAAGCTCCTACGAGCAGTACTTC. Translation gives CASSPSSYEQYF.

The chain links TRBV9 to TRBJ1-2, with D uncertain. This CDR3 comprises 14 residues. Germline lookup yields CDR1 SGDLS and CDR2 YYNGEE. The V gene lost 0 bases and the J gene lost 3 bases, with 9 bases spanning the gap. CDR3 in amino acids: CASSVASVDYGYTF. The CDR3 coding sequence is TGTGCCAGCAGCGTAGCATCAGTGGACTATGGCTACACCTTC.

This clone has more than one count but fewer than ten. The CDR3 spells CASSPGTSWGEQYF. The CDR3 DNA reads TGTGCCAGCAGTCCAGGGACTTCCTGGGGCGAGCAGTACTTC. The V call is TRBV28, the J call TRBJ2-7, with a weak D call TRBD2 (6 bases). The length of the CDR3 is 14 residues. Germline V gene lookup returns CDR1 MDHEN and CDR2 SYDVKM. Between the trimmed V and J ends, which lost 5 bases and 6 bases, there was a span of 17 bases.

The chain is built from TRBV18 and TRBJ2-7; 7 bases align to TRBD2. Germline V CDR1 and CDR2: KGHSH, LQKENI. V was clipped by 6 bases and J by 6 bases; unmatched bases: 14. The CDR3 sequence is 15 residues long. CDR3: CASSASRGLDSEQYF. CDR3 sequence (DNA): TGTGCCAGCTCCGCCTCACGCGGACTAGACTCCGAGCAGTACTTC.

This sequence joins TRBV19 and TRBJ2-3; D may be TRBD2 (6 bases). CDR3 length equals 13 residues. Trimming removed 2 bases from V and 5 bases from J, with 8 bases in between. The germline CDR1 and CDR2 sequences are LNHDA and SQIVND (reference sequence). The CDR3 spells CASSISGGDTQYF. The CDR3 DNA reads as TGTGCCAGTAGTATATCCGGGGGAGATACGCAGTATTTT.

The genes are TRBV5-4 and TRBJ2-7; no clear D. The CDR3 length is 14 residues. Germline values: CDR1 SGHNT, CDR2 YYREEE (reference sequence). The V gene lost 0 bases and the J gene lost 0 bases, with 7 bases spanning the gap. This CDR3 reads CASSLGLRSYEQYF. The CDR3, as DNA: TGTGCCAGCAGCTTGGGACTGCGCTCCTACGAGCAGTACTTC.

This chain links TRBV25-1 with TRBJ2-5; D not resolved. Germline V lookup: CDR1 MGHDK, CDR2 SYGVNS. This CDR3 comprises 12 residues. Trimming took off 2 bases at V and 5 bases at J, with 6 bases between the two ends. CDR3 coding DNA: TGTGCCAGCAGTGAAGGATCCGAGACCCAGTACTTC. Encoded protein: CASSEGSETQYF.

The gene calls are TRBV13 and TRBJ2-5; a weak D match, TRBD2 (5 bases). The V and J ends lost 0 bases and 4 bases respectively, with 9 bases between them. Germline loops: CDR1 PRHDT, CDR2 FYEKMQ (reference sequence). This CDR3 spans 14 amino acids. CDR3 in amino acids: CASSLGTSLETQYF. The DNA for the CDR3 is TGTGCCAGCAGCTTAGGAACTAGTTTAGAGACCCAGTACTTC.

The chain joins TRBV7-8 to TRBJ1-2, with 11 positions matching TRBD1. CDR1 is SGHVS, CDR2 FQNEAQ, per germline. The ends lost 5 bases at V and 7 bases at J; junction bases unmatched: 9. CDR3 length: 15 residues. Here the CDR3 reads CASSPRYGTGGGYTF. The CDR3 bases are TGTGCCAGCAGCCCACGATACGGGACAGGGGGTGGCTACACCTTC.

The chain recombines TRBV18 with TRBJ2-3, with no clear D. The CDR3 is 16 amino acids. V lost 0 bases, J lost 0 bases, and 10 bases lay in between. Germline CDR1 and CDR2: KGHSH and LQKENI. This CDR3 reads CASSPPLGPSTDTQYF. For the CDR3, the DNA is TGTGCCAGCTCACCACCTCTCGGCCCTAGCACAGATACGCAGTATTTT.

The rearrangement uses TRBV18 and TRBJ2-7; D may be TRBD1 (7 bases). CDR1 and CDR2 (germline): KGHSH, LQKENI. V shed 5 bases and J shed 5 bases, with 19 bases lying between them. The length of the CDR3 is 15 residues. CDR3 residues: CASSGGTAERHEQYF. Written as DNA, the CDR3 is TGTGCCAGCTCAGGAGGGACAGCAGAACGTCACGAGCAGTACTTC.

The rearrangement joins TRBV13 to TRBJ1-4; no clear D. Per germline, CDR1 PRHDT and CDR2 FYEKMQ (reference sequence). The CDR3 consists of 14 residues. V lost 3 bases and J lost 4, with 9 bases in between. The DNA for the CDR3 is TGTGCCAGCAGCTTTAGGCGGTTTAATGAAAAACTGTTTTTT. It specifies CASSFRRFNEKLFF. Full variable domain (missing parts from reference TRBV13 and TRBJ1-4): AAGVIQSPRHLIKEKRETATLKCYPIPRHDTVYWYQQGPGQDPQFLISFYEKMQSDKGSIPDRFSAQQFSDYHSELNMSSLELGDSALYFCASSFRRFNEKLFFGSGTQLSVL.

The chain carries TRBV5-4 and TRBJ2-3; 11 positions match TRBD2. Germline CDR1 SGHNT, CDR2 YYREEE (reference sequence). The V and J ends lost 5 bases and 6 bases, in that order; junction bases with no gene match: 8. The CDR3 contains 15 residues. CDR3 DNA sequence: TGTGCCAGCAGGGGAGGACTAGCGGGTTGGGATACGCAGTATTTT. It codes for CASRGGLAGWDTQYF.